Sequencing of this T cell receptor beta chain was carried out in a study of T cell responses to AZD1222 COVID-19 vaccine. Study-wide results and caveats: The number of AZD1222 recipients seropositive at baseline was only 5 to 7. Spike regions recognized by vaccine-associated CD4 TCRs spanned the protein, led by 160-218 and 743-854. Clonal diversity may have been underestimated in mostly white British donors. Repertoires were obtained solely post-peak T cell response.

There are 15 residues in the CDR3. The germline V gene has CDR1 SGHTA and CDR2 FQGNSA. V shed 1 base and J 1 base; nucleotides not matched to a gene: 3. On this clone: The antigen is undetermined.

TCRdb's table, derived via immunoSEQ multiplex PCR, lists solely in-frame clones and lacks some. The sample gives fewer than 150,000 clones, more than 75% of which show up once; roughly 1.2% is in the top ten. Material: peripheral blood, obtained on day 0 of AZD1222 vaccination. This chain uses TRBV7-2 with TRBJ1-1; 7 nucleotides align to TRBD1. The clonotype originates from an adult in good health. As DNA, the CDR3 is TGTGCCAGCAGCTTAGAAGGGGGCCGGAACACTGAAGCTTTCTTT. Its translation: CASSLEGGRNTEAFF.